This T cell receptor (beta chain) was identified in a study of shared clonotypes between healthy human individuals. Everyone who donated was a Caucasian adult who lived in Nashville, Tennessee. CDR1 SGHAT and CDR2 FQDESV come from the germline V gene (reference sequence). J was trimmed by 2 bases and V by 4 bases; bases with no gene match: 6. This CDR3 region has 15 residues. Comments on this clone: Its target is unknown.

Clones were sequenced by immunoSEQ multiplex PCR, and TCRdb holds only the in-frame ones, with some missing. The data contain 2 million to 3 million clones, more than 85% of them singletons. Study-wide points: Sampling covered nothing but blood. Tissue TCR repertoires likely differ from those found in blood. Represented genetic and exposure-history diversity was restricted by having few donors.

Input material: naive CD4+ T cells from PBMCs. The subset: CD45RA+ positively selected. The chain joins TRBV11-1 to TRBJ2-7; 9 bases map to TRBD2. The TCR was taken from a man aged 18 to 29 in good health. Some clones in this sample may be carry-over from other donors' samples. CDR3 residues: CASSWAPSGTYEQYF. The CDR3 DNA reads as TGTGCCAGCAGCTGGGCGCCTAGCGGGACCTACGAGCAGTACTTC.